This T cell receptor beta chain originates from a study of T-cell reconstitution after alpha-beta-depleted transplantation in children. Study-level points and caveats: There were reportedly several hundred expanded graft clones from which alpha-beta T cells came about two months after transplant. Among T cells one year after transplant, newly produced cells accounted for most counts and diversity.

This clonotype was counted many times. Its antigen is not known. CDR3 length: 20 amino acids. V was shortened by 1 base and J by 6 bases, with 27 bases between the two germline ends. Germline V gene lookup returns CDR1 SGHVS and CDR2 FNYEAQ. The TCRbeta library was prepared with unique molecular identifiers. Via MiXCR, TCRdb re-called the PCR reads, giving one row per CDR3 protein. Of hundreds of thousands of distinct CDR3 sequences listed, 6.5% to 10% are singletons. Here the sequenced sample was PBMCs, mostly from graft donor cells, taken 180 days after TCRalphabeta/CD19-depleted stem cell transplant. The source of this sequence is a male patient under 18 who had a stem cell transplant for acute lymphoblastic leukemia, so the T cells may come from the graft donor. V is TRBV7-6 and J is TRBJ2-2; no reliable D call. In nucleotides, the CDR3 is TGTGCCAGCAGCTTAGGAGTGGCGGCGCGATCCCAGTTAGGTCCCGGGGAGCTGTTTTTT. This translates into CASSLGVAARSQLGPGELFF.